This T cell receptor (beta chain) was captured by sequencing in a study of blood T cells in healthy people across ages. A second PCR of 7 to 11 cycles used a sample-barcoded 5' primer and a J-beta primer mix. TCRdb reprocessed the 5' RACE reads via MiXCR and lists one record per CDR3 protein. The profile covers some 1.7 million distinct CDR3 sequences, with approximately 28% appearing a single time and around 7.7% taken by the ten largest. This clonotype was detected ten times or more. In germline, CDR1 is SGHTA, CDR2 FQGNSA. This CDR3 contains 12 residues. With 2 bases removed from V and 7 bases from J, the gap between germline ends came to 6 bases.

This chain uses TRBV7-2 with TRBJ2-1; no clear D gene. Sequenced input: blood. This TCR came from a woman aged 25 to 45 in good health. The CDR3 DNA is TGTGCCAGCAGCTTAACGCGTAATGAGCAGTTCTTC. Translated: CASSLTRNEQFF.